Below, one T cell receptor beta chain is given with its context. Its binding antigen is unknown. Per-base qualities were not stored, and no clone one base away is much larger. The CDR3, from cysteine to phenylalanine, totals 16 residues. Of all the DNA, just the CDR3 is kept, 48 bases in frame from base 1. At the junction V is shortened by 4 bases and J by 6 bases; bases outside the gene matches: 7. The germline V gene (reference sequence) supplies CDR1 SGHNT and CDR2 YYREEE. The donors belonged to the validation cohort of around 130 subjects, which was separate from the roughly 670-subject first cohort. This sample was taken from a study of cytomegalovirus exposure and HLA in healthy donors (TCRdb year 2017). About the study as a whole: According to a later analysis, one platform produced both the 120 validation repertoires and the 700 or so repertoires of the first cohort. The study aimed to test whether cataloging public T cell receptors could reveal signatures of past pathogen exposure. Besides the first cohort of hundreds of subjects, a separate validation cohort made up of some 110 different subjects was used. The study combined high-throughput TCR immunosequencing, statistical association of individual TCRs with disease status, and machine learning to predict cytomegalovirus infection status.

Preparation of the library involved the immunoSEQ multiplex PCR assay. The paper's processing steps were these. To diagnose cytomegalovirus status from the catalog of TCR beta chain sequences, a statistical classification framework was built. TCRdb holds this immuneACCESS table with in-frame rearrangements only. Some clones are missing; in checked studies, unresolved V genes explain under half, and the rest has no known cause. V and J calls and clone size come straight from that table; D and trimming were deduced from the DNA. The sample profile shows 200,000 to 250,000 clones; less than 85% of them were found once. The ten largest clonotypes hold about 6% of the sample. Findings and caveats that apply to the study as a whole: The authors suggested that the approach could potentially be extended to other disease states and immunological phenotypes. All 120 or so repertoires were used to score co-occurrence in the validation cohort in a later analysis, because that analysis had no HLA typing for the cohort. In both the original and validation cohorts, the classifier was reported to diagnose cytomegalovirus status with high specificity and sensitivity. A total of roughly 160 TCR beta chains were listed by the study as associated with cytomegalovirus. In a later analysis, TCRs clustered in the first cohort were found to also tend to co-occur in the 130 or so validation repertoires, with approximately 94% of cluster scores above 0. A few of the identified cytomegalovirus-associated TCR beta chains were confirmed in vitro to be specific for cytomegalovirus antigens. Most TCR sequences were observed very rarely across donors, whereas some public TCRs were present in many individuals.

The V and J segments used are TRBV5-4 and TRBJ1-6, with TRBD1 matching 10 junction bases. The sequence was obtained from a woman younger than 35 in good health and CMV-seronegative. Sequencing was done on a sample of PBMCs. The CDR3 protein: CASSAAGTGVNSPLHF. The sequence in DNA is TGTGCCAGCAGCGCCGCAGGGACAGGGGTTAATTCACCCCTCCACTTT.